This TCR beta chain was obtained from a study of blood T cell repertoires in COVID-19 (dated by TCRdb to 2018 to 2021). With regard to the full study: The collaborator samples originated in the United States, Italy and Spain and spanned the acute and convalescent phases of COVID-19. The material from the prospective study consisted of cDNA or gDNA derived from T cells, B-cell-depleted T cells, or PBMCs. Deeply sampled blood TCRbeta repertoires from subjects exposed to, actively infected with, or recovered from COVID-19 were included in the dataset. A freely available public database, intended as a resource for researchers studying the immune response to SARS-CoV-2, is where the repertoires were released. Samples were obtained from the ongoing ImmuneRACE study (first 160 participants) and from about 1,300 subjects provided by 6 global collaborators. Nearly every sample came with metadata listing a de-identified subject ID, COVID-19 status, age in years and sex. HLA class I and class II types, where available, came from metadata supplied by the sample provider rather than from assay-based typing.

Study-level results and caveats: The quantity of clinical and demographic metadata differed by source and by participant and was supplied without curation.

The CDR3 has 13 amino acids, counting the end cysteine and phenylalanine. The entry retains the CDR3 DNA only, 39 bases that are in frame from base 1. According to the germline V gene, CDR1 reads KGHSH and CDR2 reads LQKENI. V and J are truncated by 2 bases and 1 base respectively, leaving an intervening sequence of 6 bases. About this clone: What antigen it recognizes has not been identified. Base qualities are not provided; no much larger clone lies one nucleotide away.

Each collaborating institution followed its own protocols to collect whole blood in K2EDTA tubes. Collaborator samples were shipped for TCRbeta analysis as frozen whole blood, isolated PBMCs, or DNA extracted from either sample type. TCRbeta CDR3 regions were amplified from genomic DNA using the immunoSEQ Assay, a bias-controlled multiplex PCR. The source study handled its data this way. Nucleated cell counts per sample were estimated from amplification of reference gene primers within the assay. To quantify the absolute abundance of each unique TCRbeta CDR3 rearrangement, sequence reads were collapsed and filtered. For each sample, productive Simpson clonality was calculated by taking the square root of Simpson's diversity index across productive rearrangements. Imported from immuneACCESS, the table was reduced by TCRdb to in-frame sequences with V and J called. These copies leave out some clones; in studies compared against another copy, an unresolved V gene accounts for under half, and the cause of the remainder is not known. V and J calls and clone size come straight from that table; D and trimming were deduced from the DNA. For this sample there are some 71,000 clones; over 65% appear just once. The leading ten clones occupy about 0.83% of the sample.

The TCR was taken from a woman in her sixties or seventies with acute or convalescent COVID-19. Recombination connected TRBV18 to TRBJ2-7; the D gene is perhaps TRBD2, from 5 matching bases. Source material: peripheral blood. The nucleotides read TGTGCCAGCTCACCAGGGAGATCCTACGAGCAGTACTTC. It encodes CASSPGRSYEQYF.